These 2 T cell receptor beta chains share one sample of origin, sequenced in a study of control samples from healthy donors and cancer patients. Sequencing was performed with immunoSEQ multiplex PCR; in TCRdb, only in-frame clones are kept and a portion is missing. The sample contains 85,000 to 100,000 clones, 80% to 95% of which appear only once. Sequenced input: blood. These receptors originate from a man between 18 and 35 years old in good health.

The V and J genes are TRBV6-5 and TRBJ1-1, with 9 nucleotides matching TRBD1. With V trimmed by 8 bases and J by 5 bases, 6 bases remained unmatched. The CDR3 runs 13 residues. The germline V gene encodes CDR1 MNHEY and CDR2 SVGAGI. The CDR3 DNA is TGTGCCAGCGTGGGACAGGGAGGGACTGAAGCTTTCTTT. Protein product: CASVGQGGTEAFF.

Only one count was recorded for this clone. The V gene is TRBV5-6, the J gene TRBJ1-1; no definite D call. The CDR3 length is 14 residues. V gave up 0 bases and J gave up 5 bases, with 11 bases separating them. Germline-derived CDR1 and CDR2 are SGHDT and YYEEEE. The CDR3 DNA sequence: TGTGCCAGCAGCTTGGAGCAGGCGAGGACTGAAGCTTTCTTT. Amino acid sequence: CASSLEQARTEAFF.